The clone carrying this TCR beta chain has just a few counts. MiXCR, applied by TCRdb to the 5' RACE reads, yields one record per CDR3 protein. The sample has 350,000 to 550,000 distinct CDR3 sequences; about 17% are singletons. The data were taken from a study of T cells after yellow fever vaccination. Looking at the study overall: The authors prepared low-cell-number fractions using SMART-Seq v4 Ultra Low Input.

CDR3 length: 14 amino acids. V was clipped by 1 base and J by 5 bases, with 14 bases between them. The V gene's germline CDR1 is DFQATT and CDR2 SNEGSKA (reference sequence). The chain couples TRBV20-1 to TRBJ2-5; unclear D gene. The clonotype originates from a man between 18 and 35 years old who received the YFV17D yellow fever vaccine. The sample in question was PBMCs, obtained before the yellow fever booster vaccination. CDR3 protein: CSARVQTSVETQYF. For the CDR3, the DNA is TGCAGTGCTAGAGTTCAGACAAGTGTGGAGACCCAGTACTTC.